These 23 T cell receptor beta chains were sequenced from one sample in a study of blood T cells in healthy people across ages. Sample-barcoded 5' priming and a J-beta primer mix drove a second PCR of 7 to 11 cycles. TCRdb reanalysed the 5' RACE reads using MiXCR and keeps one entry per CDR3 protein. The sample lists around 700,000 distinct CDR3 sequences, 25% occurring once. These same data were also listed under a study on T cells of mothers and their children.

Sequences were obtained from blood. The receptors here all came from a boy aged 5-17 years in good health.

This clonotype was found once. Relative to the germline gene, one junction end is altered; a read error may explain this. The DNA for the CDR3 is TGTGCCACTTCAGCGGGAGACCCAGATATGCAGTATTTT. It yields the protein CATSAGDPDMQYF. This chain joins TRBV6-4 and TRBJ2-3, with 8 bases fitting TRBD2. The CDR3 is 13 residues long. Germline CDR1 and CDR2: MRHNA and SNTAGT.

The gene calls are TRBV11-1 and TRBJ2-7, with D perhaps given as TRBD1 or TRBD2 (5 bases each). Germline CDR1 and CDR2: SGHAT and FQDESV (reference sequence). There are 14 residues in the CDR3. The V end lost 5 bases, the J end lost 3 bases, and 14 bases lay between the germline ends. CDR3 DNA: TGTGCCAGCAGCCTTTATCGGGGCGGCTACGAGCAGTACTTC. Encoded protein: CASSLYRGGYEQYF.

The chain is built from TRBV12-3 or TRBV12-4 and TRBJ2-7, with TRBD1 as a possible D gene (5 bases). The CDR3 is 14 residues long. The V and J ends lost 3 bases and 8 bases respectively, with 17 bases between them. CDR3: CASSLGGAAGQQYF. The CDR3 DNA reads TGTGCCAGCAGTTTGGGTGGGGCGGCAGGGCAGCAGTACTTC.

This chain joins TRBV3-1 and TRBJ2-3; 7 bases are shared with TRBD2. Losses at the gene ends were 1 base for V and 5 bases for J; bases not matched to a gene: 12. Germline V gene data show CDR1 as LGHDT and CDR2 as YNNKEL (reference sequence). The CDR3 extends over 17 amino acids. CDR3 in amino acids: CASSQGIAGLRGDTQYF. Here the CDR3 DNA reads TGTGCCAGCAGCCAAGGAATAGCGGGCCTGCGGGGAGATACGCAGTATTTT.

This clonotype was detected ten times or more. This chain joins TRBV12-3 or TRBV12-4 and TRBJ1-1; D ambiguous. The CDR3 spans 13 residues. The germline V and J ends were trimmed by 0 bases and 0 bases, with 2 bases remaining between them. CDR3 amino acids: CASSLAVNTEAFF. The CDR3 DNA reads TGTGCCAGCAGTTTAGCAGTGAACACTGAAGCTTTCTTT.

This sequence joins TRBV11-2 and TRBJ2-5, with D possibly TRBD2 on 6 matching bases. Per germline, CDR1 SGHAT and CDR2 FQNNGV. Trimming stripped 5 bases from V and 5 bases from J, with 18 bases between. The CDR3 extends over 15 amino acids. CDR3 coding DNA: TGTGCCAGCAGCCCTCCTGGCGGGGTCGGTGAGACCCAGTACTTC. As protein: CASSPPGGVGETQYF.

This clonotype was recorded at least ten times. The rearrangement links TRBV4-3 to TRBJ2-5; 8 bases are shared with TRBD1. The end of the DNA is better explained by TRBJ2-7, so the J call may be wrong. CDR1 and CDR2 from the germline V gene are LGHNA and YSLEER. The CDR3 runs to 13 residues. CDR3 sequence: CASSPGQDYEQYF. CDR3 sequence (DNA): TGCGCCAGCAGCCCGGGACAGGACTACGAGCAGTACTTC.

This clonotype has more than one count but fewer than ten. The chain employs TRBV12-3 or TRBV12-4 and TRBJ2-7; D gene uncertain. V was shortened by 6 bases and J by 0 bases, with 15 bases between the two germline ends. The CDR3 length is 15 residues. The CDR3 is CASSQRGWSSYEQYF. The CDR3, as DNA: TGTGCCAGCAGCCAACGAGGCTGGAGCTCCTACGAGCAGTACTTC.

The rearrangement joins TRBV5-1 to TRBJ2-1; TRBD1 or TRBD2 may be the D gene (5 bases each). The J call may not be correct, given that the DNA end is closer to TRBJ2-5. Germline V gene sequence: CDR1 SGHRS, CDR2 YFSETQ. The CDR3 totals 15 residues. As DNA, the CDR3 is TGCGCCAGCAGCCCCGGGACGGCGGCTCCCGAGACCCAGTACTTC. Encoded protein: CASSPGTAAPETQYF.

V gene TRBV3-1 combines with J gene TRBJ2-3, with D perhaps being TRBD1 or TRBD2 (5 bases each). The CDR3 has 15 residues. In germline, CDR1 is LGHDT, CDR2 YNNKEL (reference sequence). Trimming took off 1 base at V and 0 bases at J, with 8 bases between the two ends. This CDR3 reads CASSQVGVSTDTQYF. The CDR3 DNA reads as TGTGCCAGCAGCCAAGTGGGGGTTAGCACAGATACGCAGTATTTT.

Only a few counts were recorded for this clonotype. The rearrangement links TRBV4-2 to TRBJ1-4; a weak D match, TRBD1 (6 bases). V dropped 4 bases and J dropped 7 bases, with 13 bases sitting between them. Germline CDR1 is LGHNA and CDR2 is YNFKEQ. The CDR3 contains 14 residues. The CDR3 sequence: CASSPGQNGEKLFF. The DNA for the CDR3 is TGTGCCAGCAGCCCCGGACAGAATGGTGAAAAACTGTTTTTT.

This clonotype was detected many times. The chain recombines TRBV5-5 with TRBJ2-4; D tentatively fits TRBD1 or TRBD2 (5 bases each). The CDR3 runs to 13 residues. V was trimmed by 4 bases and J by 5 bases, leaving 10 bases between them. Germline V gives CDR1 SGHKS, CDR2 YYEKEE (reference sequence). The CDR3 DNA reads TGTGCCAGCAGCCAATGGGACCAAAACATTCAGTACTTC. This gives the protein CASSQWDQNIQYF.

The sample holds a few counts of this clonotype. The chain joins TRBV4-3 to TRBJ2-3; no clear D. The CDR3 covers 15 residues. Germline-derived CDR1 and CDR2 are LGHNA and YSLEER. Trimming removed 0 bases from V and 9 bases from J, with 16 bases in between. CDR3 sequence: CASSQEGGRTATQYF. CDR3 in DNA: TGCGCCAGCAGCCAAGAAGGTGGCAGGACGGCAACGCAGTATTTT.

As to this clonotype: A junction boundary mismatches the germline segment, possibly from a read error. This chain connects TRBV5-5 to TRBJ2-2, with D tentatively TRBD2 (5 bases). The germline V gene encodes CDR1 SGHKS and CDR2 YYEKEE (reference sequence). The CDR3 runs 19 residues. In DNA, the CDR3 is TGTGCCAGCAGCCGTCCGGTAAGCCGACCACTCGCGAACACCGGGAAGCTGTTTTTT. The encoded protein is CASSRPVSRPLANTGKLFF.

The chain has TRBV15 and TRBJ2-1; the match to TRBD1 covers 8 bases. V lost 5 bases, J lost 3 bases, and 6 bases stayed unmatched. Germline assignment: CDR1 LNHNV and CDR2 YYDKDF (reference sequence). CDR3 length equals 15 residues. The CDR3: CATSLGQVHYNEQFF. The CDR3 bases are TGTGCCACCAGCTTGGGACAGGTACACTACAATGAGCAGTTCTTC.

This clonotype came up many times. The rearrangement joins TRBV20-1 to TRBJ2-2; D possibly corresponds to TRBD2 (5 bases). V was clipped by 2 bases and J by 7 bases, with 8 bases between them. The germline gives CDR1 DFQATT, CDR2 SNEGSKA (reference sequence). The CDR3 contains 12 residues. The CDR3 region has the DNA TGCAGTGCTAGAAGAGGAGGCGGGGAGCTGTTTTTT. Residues: CSARRGGGELFF.

The chain couples TRBV9 to TRBJ2-2; 7 bases fit TRBD2. The length of the CDR3 is 15 residues. Germline CDR1 reads SGDLS; CDR2 reads YYNGEE. Trimming removed 2 bases from V and 3 bases from J; junction bases left unmatched: 4. CDR3 DNA sequence: TGTGCCAGCAGCGTTACGGGGAGGGACACCGGGGAGCTGTTTTTT. It is translated as CASSVTGRDTGELFF. The entire variable domain, with the rest obtained from reference TRBV9 and TRBJ2-2, is as follows: DSGVTQTPKHLITATGQRVTLRCSPRSGDLSVYWYQQSLDQGLQFLIQYYNGEERAKGNILERFSAQQFPDLHSELNLSSLELGDSALYFCASSVTGRDTGELFFGEGSRLTVL.

This chain uses TRBV12-3 or TRBV12-4 with TRBJ2-3; 9 nucleotides line up with TRBD2. The CDR3 extends over 15 amino acids. V lost 8 bases to trimming and J lost 2 bases; unmatched junction nucleotides: 8. The CDR3 spells CASGEAGGSTDTQYF. DNA of the CDR3: TGTGCCAGCGGGGAAGCGGGAGGCTCCACAGATACGCAGTATTTT.

The rearrangement links TRBV28 to TRBJ1-5, with 7 bases aligning to TRBD1. The germline gives CDR1 MDHEN, CDR2 SYDVKM. With V trimmed by 5 bases and J by 2 bases, 6 bases remained unmatched. The CDR3 sequence is 15 residues long. The CDR3 nucleotides read TGTGCCAGCAGTGGAACAGGGGATGGCAATCAGCCCCAGCATTTT. It specifies CASSGTGDGNQPQHF.

The chain links TRBV19 to TRBJ2-4, with 14 bases matching TRBD2. The V and J ends lost 6 bases and 4 bases, in that order; junction bases with no gene match: 2. Germline lookup yields CDR1 LNHDA and CDR2 SQIVND (reference sequence). This CDR3 has 15 residues. CDR3 bases: TGTGCCAGTAGCCGGACTAGCGGGGGGAAAAACATTCAGTACTTC. It codes for CASSRTSGGKNIQYF.

This chain connects TRBV5-1 to TRBJ2-5, with 9 nucleotides matching TRBD1. The V gene end was trimmed by 0 bases and the J gene end by 9 bases; junction bases not matched to a gene: 9. Germline V gene data show CDR1 as SGHRS and CDR2 as YFSETQ. This CDR3 has 15 amino acids. CDR3 bases: TGCGCCAGCAGCTTGGAGACAGGGGGAAATACGGCCCAGTACTTC. It is translated as CASSLETGGNTAQYF.

This clonotype has more than one count but fewer than ten. The chain has TRBV20-1 and TRBJ2-3, with D perhaps matching TRBD1 or TRBD2 (5 bases each). Deletions cut 1 base from V and 3 bases from J, with 17 bases between. Looked up from germline, CDR1 is DFQATT and CDR2 is SNEGSKA (reference sequence). This CDR3 is built from 16 residues. The CDR3 region is CSARANGALKTDTQYF. Written as DNA, the CDR3 is TGCAGTGCTAGAGCCAACGGGGCTTTAAAGACAGATACGCAGTATTTT.

This clonotype occurred a few times. Just one base apart from a much larger clone, this may be a read error. This chain uses TRBV14 with TRBJ2-5; no definite D call. The J call is doubtful: the DNA matches TRBJ2-1 better. This CDR3 contains 12 residues. Germline V gene lookup returns CDR1 SGHDN and CDR2 FVKESK. As DNA, the CDR3 is TGTGCCAGCAGCCAAGGATTCAATGAGCAGTTCTTC. This gives the protein CASSQGFNEQFF.